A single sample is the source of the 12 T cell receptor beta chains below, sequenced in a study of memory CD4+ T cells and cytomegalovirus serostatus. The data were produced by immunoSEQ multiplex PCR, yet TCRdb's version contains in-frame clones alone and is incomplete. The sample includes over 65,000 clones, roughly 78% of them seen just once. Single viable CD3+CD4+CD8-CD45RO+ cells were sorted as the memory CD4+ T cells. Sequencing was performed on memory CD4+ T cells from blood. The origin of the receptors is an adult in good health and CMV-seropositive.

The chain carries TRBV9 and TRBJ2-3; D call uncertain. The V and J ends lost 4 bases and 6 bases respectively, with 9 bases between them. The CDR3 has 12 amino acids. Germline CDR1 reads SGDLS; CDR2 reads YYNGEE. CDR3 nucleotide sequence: TGTGCCAGCAGCCTTCATGGGGATACGCAGTATTTT. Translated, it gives CASSLHGDTQYF.

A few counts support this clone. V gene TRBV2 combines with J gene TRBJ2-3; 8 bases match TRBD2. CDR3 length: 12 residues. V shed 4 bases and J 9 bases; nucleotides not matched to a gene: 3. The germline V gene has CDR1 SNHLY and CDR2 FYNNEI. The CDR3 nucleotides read TGTGCCAGCAGTGTAATAGCGGGGACGCAGTATTTT. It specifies CASSVIAGTQYF.

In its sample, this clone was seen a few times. The CDR3 DNA follows: TGTGCCTGGAAGGACGGTCTCGGTGGAAACACCATATATTTT. The encoded protein is CAWKDGLGGNTIYF. This rearrangement joins TRBV30 to TRBJ1-3; D not resolved. CDR3 length equals 14 residues. Trimming removed 4 bases at V and 3 bases at J, with 13 bases between. CDR1 GTSNPN and CDR2 SVGIG come from the germline V gene (reference sequence).

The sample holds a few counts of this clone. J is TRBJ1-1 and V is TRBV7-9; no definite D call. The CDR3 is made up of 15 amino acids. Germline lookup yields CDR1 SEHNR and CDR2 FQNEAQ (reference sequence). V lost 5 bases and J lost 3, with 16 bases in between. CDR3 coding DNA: TGTGCCAGCAGCCCTAGAGGCTCACGGGACACTGAAGCTTTCTTT. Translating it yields CASSPRGSRDTEAFF.

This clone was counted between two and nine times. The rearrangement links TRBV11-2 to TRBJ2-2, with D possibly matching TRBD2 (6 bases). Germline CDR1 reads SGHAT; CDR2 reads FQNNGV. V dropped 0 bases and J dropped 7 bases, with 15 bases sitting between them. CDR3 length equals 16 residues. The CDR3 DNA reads TGTGCCAGCAGCTTAGATAGTCTAGCGTCAGGCGGGGAGCTGTTTTTT. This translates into CASSLDSLASGGELFF. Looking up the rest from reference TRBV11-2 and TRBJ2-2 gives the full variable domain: EAGVAQSPRYKIIEKRQSVAFWCNPISGHATLYWYQQILGQGPKLLIQFQNNGVVDDSQLPKDRFSAERLKGVDSTLKIQPAKLEDSAVYLCASSLDSLASGGELFFGEGSRLTVL.

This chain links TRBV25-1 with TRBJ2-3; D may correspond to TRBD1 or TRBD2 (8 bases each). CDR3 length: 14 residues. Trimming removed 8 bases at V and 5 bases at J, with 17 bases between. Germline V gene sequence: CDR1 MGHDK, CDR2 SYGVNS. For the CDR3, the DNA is TGTGCCAGCGAGGACAGGGCGGGGGGAGATACGCAGTATTTT. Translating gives CASEDRAGGDTQYF.

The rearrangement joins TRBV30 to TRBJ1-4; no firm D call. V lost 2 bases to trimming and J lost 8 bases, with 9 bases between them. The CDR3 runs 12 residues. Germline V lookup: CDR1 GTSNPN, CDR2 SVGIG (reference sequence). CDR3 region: CAWSPAREKLFF. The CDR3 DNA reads TGTGCCTGGAGTCCCGCGCGAGAAAAACTGTTTTTT.

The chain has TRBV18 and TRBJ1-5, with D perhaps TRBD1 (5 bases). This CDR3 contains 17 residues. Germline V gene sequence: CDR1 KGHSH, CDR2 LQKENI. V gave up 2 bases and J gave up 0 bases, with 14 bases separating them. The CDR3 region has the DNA TGTGCCAGCTCACCAACATCGGCCGGGGCTAGCAATCAGCCCCAGCATTTT. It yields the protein CASSPTSAGASNQPQHF.

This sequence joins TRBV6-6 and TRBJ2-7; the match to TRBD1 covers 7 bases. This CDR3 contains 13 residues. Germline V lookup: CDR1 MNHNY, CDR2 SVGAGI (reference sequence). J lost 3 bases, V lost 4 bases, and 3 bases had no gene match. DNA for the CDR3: TGTGCCAGCAGTTCCCAGGGGGACTACGAGCAGTACGTC. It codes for CASSSQGDYEQYV.

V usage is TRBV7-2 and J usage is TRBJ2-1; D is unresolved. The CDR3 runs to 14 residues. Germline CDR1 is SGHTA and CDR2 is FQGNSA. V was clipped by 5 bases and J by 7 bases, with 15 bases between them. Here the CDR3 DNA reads TGTGCCAGCAGCGCCCCAGGTCGTTTGAATGAGCAGTTCTTC. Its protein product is CASSAPGRLNEQFF.

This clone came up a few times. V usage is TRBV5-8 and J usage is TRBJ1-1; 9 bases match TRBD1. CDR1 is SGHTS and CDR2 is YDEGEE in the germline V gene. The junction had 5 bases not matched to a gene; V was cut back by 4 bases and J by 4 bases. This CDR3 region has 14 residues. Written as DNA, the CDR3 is TGTGCCAGCAGCAGGGACAGGGAGGGCACTGAAGCTTTCTTT. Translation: CASSRDREGTEAFF.

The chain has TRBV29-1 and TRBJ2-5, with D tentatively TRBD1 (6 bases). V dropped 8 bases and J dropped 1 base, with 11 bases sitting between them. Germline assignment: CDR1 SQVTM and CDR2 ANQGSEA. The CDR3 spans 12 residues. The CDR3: CSSRTAQETQYF. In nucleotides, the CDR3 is TGCAGCTCAAGGACAGCCCAAGAGACCCAGTACTTC.